The clone carrying this TCR beta chain has a single count. This specimen belongs to a study of blood T cell repertoires in COVID-19. Whole-study context: Samples of COVID-19 (acute and convalescent) were obtained from the United States, Italy and Spain.

Losses at the gene ends were 0 bases for V and 11 bases for J; bases not matched to a gene: 6. The CDR3 has 14 amino acids. The germline V gene encodes CDR1 MNHEY and CDR2 SVGAGI. Profiling relied on immunoSEQ multiplex PCR, and the TCRdb table lists in-frame clones only, not all of them. The sample includes over 150,000 clones, around four fifths of them seen just once. The sequencing input was peripheral blood. The J gene is TRBJ1-3, the V gene TRBV6-5; TRBD1 agrees at 8 bases. The source is a woman aged 55 to 70 with acute or convalescent COVID-19. Here the CDR3 DNA reads TGTGCCAGCAGTTACTCGCCAGGGGGCATCGCCATATATTTT. Translation gives CASSYSPGGIAIYF.